This T cell receptor beta chain was obtained from a study of T cell responses to AZD1222 COVID-19 vaccine (dated by TCRdb to the early 2020s). With respect to the entire study: AZD1222 recipients given second doses at about 4 weeks or at about 12 weeks were pooled, since spike-specific TCR depth and breadth were not found to differ between the two schedules. TCR sequencing covered over 230 trial participants: roughly 200 given two doses of AZD1222 and around 25 given two doses of MenACWY control vaccine. Trial participants were enrolled by age into subgroups of 18-55, 56-69 and 70-plus years, and roughly 150, 30 and 60 TCR-sequenced participants, respectively, were included in these subgroups.

The germline V end is reduced by 4 bases and the J end by 2 bases; junction bases left unmatched: 12. CDR1 is given as KGHDR and CDR2 as SFDVKD, both from the germline V gene. There are 18 amino acids in the CDR3, from cysteine to phenylalanine inclusive. The CDR3 DNA has 54 bases and is translated from base 1. Of note for this clone: The clone's antigen remains unknown. Base qualities are not at hand, and no much larger clone is one base apart.

The CDR3 regions of human TCRbeta chains were analyzed by immunosequencing. Concerning the study's data processing: TCRs in the repertoires were matched against a reference library of SARS-CoV-2-specific TCRs that had been generated with the MIRA antigen-specificity platform. Breadth was defined as the fraction of unique TCRs that were SARS-CoV-2-associated. Depth was defined as the fraction of total T cells that were SARS-CoV-2-associated. Using the MIRA data, each spike-specific TCR was mapped to the spike region that the TCR reacts to and placed in a CD4 or CD8 class. Log10-transformed breadth and depth values were compared by one-way ANOVA with Sidak's multiple comparisons tests. TCRdb re-hosts the immuneACCESS table, in-frame sequences only. Its copies lack some clones; in the studies checked, an unresolved V gene accounts for under half of them, and the cause for the rest is not known. V, J and clone size reflect that table, while D and trimming were determined from the DNA. This sample is represented by more than 110,000 clones; roughly 92% of them were singletons. Clones ranked in the top ten supply approximately 4.7% of the sample.

This specimen's time point label, per the study, means: baseline before first vaccination. Samples from vaccinated people were obtained from the UK trials COV001 and COV002, which included a single-blind randomized controlled phase 2/3 trial of AZD1222 (ChAdOx1 nCoV-19) in healthy adults. Trial participant PBMC samples were collected at day 0 and day 28 after the second dose for TCRbeta chain sequencing. Study-wide conclusions, independent of this receptor: The 56-69-year group was small, and its depth increase did not reach significance, likely because of low power. The vaccine-associated CD4 TCRs covered the entire spike protein, and the dominant responses fell in regions 160-218 and 743-854. Conclusions about previously exposed vaccinees are limited because only a handful of AZD1222 recipients were SARS-CoV-2 seropositive at baseline. Most participants were white British and females outnumbered males, and the authors suggested that clonal diversity may have been underestimated. Reportedly, close to half of the unique spike-specific TCRs recognized epitopes lying outside the regions that are mutated in the B.1.351 and B.1.1.7 variants. Because no day 14 peak-response samples were available, the repertoires could be characterized only after the peak T cell response. A significant rise in spike-specific TCR breadth and depth was observed after two AZD1222 doses relative to day 0 and relative to MenACWY recipients.

Sequenced material: peripheral blood, taken on day 0 of AZD1222 vaccination. The chain joins TRBV24-1 to TRBJ1-1, with 10 bases in between that match TRBD1. This receptor was obtained from an adult in good health. The sequenced DNA is TGTGCCACCAGTGAGAGGGACAGGGGAGCAGGTAGCAACACTGAAGCTTTCTTT. The translation is CATSERDRGAGSNTEAFF.